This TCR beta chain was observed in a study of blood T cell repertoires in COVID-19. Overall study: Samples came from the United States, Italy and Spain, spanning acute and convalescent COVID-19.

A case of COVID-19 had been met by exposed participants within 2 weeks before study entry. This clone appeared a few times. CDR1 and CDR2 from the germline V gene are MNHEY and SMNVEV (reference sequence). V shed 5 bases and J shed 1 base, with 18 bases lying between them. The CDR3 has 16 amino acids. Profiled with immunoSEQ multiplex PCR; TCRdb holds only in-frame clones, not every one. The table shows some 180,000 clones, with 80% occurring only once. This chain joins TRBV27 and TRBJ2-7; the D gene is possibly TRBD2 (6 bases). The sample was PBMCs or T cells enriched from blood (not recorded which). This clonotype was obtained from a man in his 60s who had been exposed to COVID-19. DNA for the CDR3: TGTGCCAGCAGTCCCCGTCTCGGAGGGGCTTCCTACGAGCAGTACTTC. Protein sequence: CASSPRLGGASYEQYF.